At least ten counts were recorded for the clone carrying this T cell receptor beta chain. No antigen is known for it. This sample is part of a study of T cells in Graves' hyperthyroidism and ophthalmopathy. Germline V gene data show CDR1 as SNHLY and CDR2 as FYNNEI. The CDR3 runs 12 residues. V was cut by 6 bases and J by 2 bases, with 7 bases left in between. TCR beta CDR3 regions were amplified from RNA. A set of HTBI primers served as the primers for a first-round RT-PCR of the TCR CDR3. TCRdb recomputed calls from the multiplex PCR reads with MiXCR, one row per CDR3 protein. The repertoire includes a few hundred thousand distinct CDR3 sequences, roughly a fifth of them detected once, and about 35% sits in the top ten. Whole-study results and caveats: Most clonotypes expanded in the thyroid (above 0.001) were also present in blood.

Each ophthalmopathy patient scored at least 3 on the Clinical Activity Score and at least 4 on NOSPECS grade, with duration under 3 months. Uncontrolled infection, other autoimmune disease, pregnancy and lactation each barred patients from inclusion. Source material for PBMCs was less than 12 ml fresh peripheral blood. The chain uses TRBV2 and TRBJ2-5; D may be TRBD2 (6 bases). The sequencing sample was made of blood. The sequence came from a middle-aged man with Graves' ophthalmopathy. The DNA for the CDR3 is TGTGCCAGCAGGCGGGGACAAGAGACCCAGTACTTC. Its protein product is CASRRGQETQYF.